The 14 T cell receptor beta chains below all came from one sample that was sequenced in a study of cytomegalovirus exposure and HLA in healthy donors. The primer mix had 60 Vbeta and 13 Jbeta primers. Assay: immunoSEQ multiplex PCR; the TCRdb copy retains only in-frame clones and omits some. The data show approximately 150,000 clones, around a tenth seen once. The sequenced material came from PBMCs. The receptors were gathered from a male donor in good health and CMV-seronegative.

This clone was observed a handful of times. The V call is TRBV5-1, the J call TRBJ1-1; TRBD1 is a possible D gene (5 bases). CDR1 SGHRS and CDR2 YFSETQ come from the germline V gene. The CDR3 runs 13 residues. V dropped 4 bases and J dropped 7 bases, with 14 bases sitting between them. CDR3 loop: CASSDTGDFEAFF. The CDR3 DNA is TGCGCCAGCAGCGATACAGGAGACTTTGAAGCTTTCTTT.

Details on this clone: This specimen includes other DNA sequences encoding the same CDR3. The chain joins TRBV5-1 to TRBJ1-4; TRBD1 matches 8 bases. This CDR3 comprises 15 residues. Germline CDR1 is SGHRS and CDR2 is YFSETQ. The trim removed 1 base at V and 4 bases at J, leaving 3 bases unmatched. CDR3: CASSLTGGSNEKLFF. The CDR3 DNA sequence: TGCGCCAGCAGCTTGACAGGGGGAAGTAATGAAAAACTGTTTTTT.

The genes are TRBV27 and TRBJ1-2; D ambiguous. V shed 5 bases and J shed 1 base, with 17 bases lying between them. Germline lookup yields CDR1 MNHEY and CDR2 SMNVEV (reference sequence). The CDR3 totals 16 residues. The DNA for the CDR3 is TGTGCCAGCAGTATCGGGAGACACGGGTTTAACTATGGCTACACCTTC. It encodes CASSIGRHGFNYGYTF.

The rearrangement uses TRBV11-2 and TRBJ2-7; 7 bases map to TRBD1. The junction had 10 bases not matched to a gene; V was cut back by 5 bases and J by 3 bases. Looked up from germline, CDR1 is SGHAT and CDR2 is FQNNGV. This CDR3 is 15 amino acids long. The CDR3 spells CASSVRTGSNYEQYF. The CDR3 region has the DNA TGTGCCAGCAGCGTCCGGACAGGAAGCAACTACGAGCAGTACTTC.

In its sample, this clone was seen a few times. The rearrangement uses TRBV5-6 and TRBJ2-3, with 11 bases lining up with TRBD2. This CDR3 spans 17 amino acids. The V gene end was trimmed by 0 bases and the J gene end by 6 bases; junction bases not matched to a gene: 9. Germline loops: CDR1 SGHDT, CDR2 YYEEEE. In DNA, the CDR3 is TGTGCCAGCAGCTTGGTTACTAGCGGGAGTGGAGTGGATACGCAGTATTTT. The encoded protein is CASSLVTSGSGVDTQYF.

V and J are TRBV4-3 and TRBJ2-2; 11 bases are shared with TRBD2. V dropped 0 bases and J dropped 2; count of bases not matched to a gene: 14. The length of the CDR3 is 21 residues. Per germline, CDR1 LGHNA and CDR2 YSLEER. CDR3 residues: CASSQDPGYTSGGANTGELFF. Written as DNA, the CDR3 is TGCGCCAGCAGCCAAGATCCGGGGTATACTAGCGGGGGAGCAAACACCGGGGAGCTGTTTTTT.

A remark on this clone: Within the sample, other DNA sequences also encode this same CDR3. The rearrangement uses TRBV28 and TRBJ2-7, with D perhaps TRBD2 (5 bases). Looked up from germline, CDR1 is MDHEN and CDR2 is SYDVKM. The CDR3 spans 13 residues. V shed 3 bases and J shed 0 bases, with 6 bases lying between them. CDR3 region: CASSLGSSYEQYF. The CDR3 nucleotides read TGTGCCAGCAGTTTGGGGAGCTCCTACGAGCAGTACTTC.

V gene TRBV11-2 combines with J gene TRBJ2-7; 8 bases align to TRBD1. CDR3 length: 16 amino acids. The trim removed 3 bases at V and 4 bases at J, leaving 11 bases unmatched. Per germline, CDR1 SGHAT and CDR2 FQNNGV. In nucleotides, the CDR3 is TGTGCCAGCAGCTTGGTCGCCGGGACAGGCCTTTACGAGCAGTACTTC. It is translated as CASSLVAGTGLYEQYF.

V and J are TRBV29-1 and TRBJ1-2, with 8 bases matching TRBD1. The CDR3 spans 16 residues. With 4 bases clipped from V and 3 bases from J, the junction kept 13 bases outside the gene matches. CDR1 SQVTM and CDR2 ANQGSEA come from the germline V gene. The CDR3 region is CSVGGGRGLLDYGYTF. DNA of the CDR3: TGCAGCGTTGGGGGAGGCAGGGGGCTCCTGGACTATGGCTACACCTTC.

The gene calls are TRBV9 and TRBJ2-1, with 7 bases identical to TRBD2. The CDR3 extends over 16 amino acids. The junction had 14 bases not matched to a gene; V was cut back by 3 bases and J by 8 bases. Per germline, CDR1 SGDLS and CDR2 YYNGEE. The CDR3, as DNA: TGTGCCAGCAGCGGCCAAGGGGAGGGCCGGTACCATGAGCAGTTCTTC. Residues: CASSGQGEGRYHEQFF.

This clone was seen more than once but under ten times. The V call is TRBV4-1, the J call TRBJ2-7; TRBD1 matches 7 bases. Germline CDR1 reads MGHRA; CDR2 reads YSYEKL. The V and J ends lost 3 bases and 1 base, in that order; junction bases with no gene match: 6. The CDR3 has 15 residues. The CDR3 here is CASSQWTQGSYEQYF. DNA of the CDR3: TGCGCCAGCAGCCAGTGGACACAGGGGTCCTACGAGCAGTACTTC.

The chain recombines TRBV9 with TRBJ2-3, with a possible D match to TRBD1 (5 bases). There are 16 residues in the CDR3. V lost 0 bases to trimming and J lost 6 bases, with 17 bases between them. From germline, CDR1 is SGDLS and CDR2 YYNGEE. In nucleotides, the CDR3 is TGTGCCAGCAGCGTAGGTTGGGGCAGGGAAGGGGATACGCAGTATTTT. Protein: CASSVGWGREGDTQYF.

This clone came up a few times. V usage is TRBV30 and J usage is TRBJ2-2, with 13 nucleotides matching TRBD2. V gave up 2 bases and J gave up 7 bases; unmatched junction bases: 10. This CDR3 comprises 17 residues. In germline, CDR1 is GTSNPN, CDR2 SVGIG (reference sequence). The CDR3: CAWSKTRTSGSHGELFF. Here the CDR3 DNA reads TGTGCCTGGAGTAAGACCAGGACTAGCGGGAGTCACGGGGAGCTGTTTTTT.

This clone came up a few times. The chain combines TRBV4-1 with TRBJ2-3, with 9 bases matching TRBD2. V dropped 0 bases and J dropped 3; count of bases not matched to a gene: 7. The CDR3 consists of 17 residues. From germline, CDR1 is MGHRA and CDR2 YSYEKL. CDR3 amino acids: CASSQDLLAGKTDTQYF. The CDR3 DNA reads as TGCGCCAGCAGCCAAGATCTCCTAGCGGGGAAAACAGATACGCAGTATTTT.